A selection of T cell receptor beta chains follows, all from one sample in a study of CD8+ T cells in alopecia areata. Only in-frame clones appear in the TCRdb table, and some are missing; sequencing was by immunoSEQ multiplex PCR. This table holds about 180,000 clones, roughly 63% found once. The sample in question was CD4+ T cells sorted from blood, obtained between weeks 55 and 70, from a patient treated with tofacitinib. The receptors were sampled from a human donor with alopecia areata. Both conserved end residues are part of each CDR3. The D gene is left open where the match is weak. Expanded clones are given a class, and other clones once, few, many or no size at all.

d_call,v_call,j_call,clone_size,cdr3_nt,cdr3_aa
-,TRBV18,TRBJ1-6,few,TGTGCCAGCTCGCGGGACACCCCGAGCTCCTATAATTCACCCCTCCACTTT,CASSRDTPSSYNSPLHF
-,TRBV20-1,TRBJ2-5,-,TGCAGTGCTAGAGGTTTGGAGACCCAGTACTTC,CSARGLETQYF
-,TRBV7-9,TRBJ2-3,-,TGTGCCAGCAGCTTAGGCACGGGGGCAGACGGAACTAGAACAGCTACGCAGTATTTT,CASSLGTGADGTRTATQYF
TRBD2,TRBV6-4,TRBJ2-3,-,TGTGCCAGCAGTGAGGGACTAGCGGGCACAGATACGCAGTATTTT,CASSEGLAGTDTQYF
-,TRBV5-1,TRBJ2-3,-,TGCGCCAGCAGCAAGACAGGTTGGGGCACAGATACGCAGTATTTT,CASSKTGWGTDTQYF
-,TRBV30,TRBJ1-5,once,TGTGCCTGGAGTGGAGGGGACAATCAGCCCCAGCATTTT,CAWSGGDNQPQHF
-,TRBV27,TRBJ2-2,-,TGTGCCAGCAGTTTTGGGGTAAACACCGGGGAGCTGTTTTTT,CASSFGVNTGELFF
-,TRBV6-1,TRBJ1-1,-,TGTGCCAGCGCGGGGGGTGGCACTGAAGCTTTCTTT,CASAGGGTEAFF
-,TRBV5-6,TRBJ1-4,-,TGTGCCAGCAGCTCGGACCTTAATGAAAAACTGTTTTTT,CASSSDLNEKLFF
-,TRBV25-1,TRBJ2-3,-,TGTGCCAGCAGTGAACCGAGGACGCAGTATTTT,CASSEPRTQYF
-,TRBV27,TRBJ2-7,few,TGTGCCAGCAGCGGGAACTGGGGTGGCGAGCAGTACTTC,CASSGNWGGEQYF
-,TRBV14,TRBJ2-2,few,TGTGCCAGCAGCCTAGCTCTCACCGGGGAGCTGTTTTTT,CASSLALTGELFF
-,TRBV5-1,TRBJ2-7,-,TGCGCCAGACCGTTGGGAGGACTTCACTACGAGCAGTACTTC,CARPLGGLHYEQYF
-,TRBV7-6,TRBJ1-1,-,TGTGCCAGCAGCTCTAGTCCATCGGTGGGGGGCGATGGTGAAGCTTTCTTT,CASSSSPSVGGDGEAFF
TRBD2,TRBV4-2,TRBJ2-3,few,TGTGCCAGCAGCCAAGATGCGGGGGGCAGCCCATTAGGTACGCAGTATTTT,CASSQDAGGSPLGTQYF
TRBD2,TRBV4-2,TRBJ2-5,-,TGTGCCAGCAGCCATCTAGCGGGGAAACGGGAGACCCAGTACTTC,CASSHLAGKRETQYF
-,TRBV29-1,TRBJ2-3,few,TGCAGCGTTGCGGGGAGGAGCACAGATACGCAGTATTTT,CSVAGRSTDTQYF
-,TRBV7-7,TRBJ2-5,-,TGTGCTAGCAGCTTAGAAGCAGGGATAAGAGAGACCCAGTACTTC,CASSLEAGIRETQYF
TRBD1,TRBV29-1,TRBJ1-2,once,TGCAGCGTTGAAGAAGGACAGGGAAAGGGCTACACCTTC,CSVEEGQGKGYTF
-,TRBV7-9,TRBJ2-2,-,TGTGCCAGCAGCTCCATTCCAAACGGGGAGCTGTTTTTT,CASSSIPNGELFF
TRBD2,TRBV7-2,TRBJ2-3,few,TGTGCCAGCTCGCGGGGGGGCCCAGATACGCAGTATTTT,CASSRGGPDTQYF
-,TRBV30,TRBJ1-2,-,TGTGCCTGGACCCGAGATTCTAACTATGGCTACACCTTC,CAWTRDSNYGYTF
-,TRBV30,TRBJ2-2,-,TGTGCCTGGACCCCGAGGGCCGGGGAGCTGTTTTTT,CAWTPRAGELFF
-,TRBV5-6,TRBJ2-3,-,TGTGCCAGCAGCTTGGGGGATACGCAGTATTTT,CASSLGDTQYF
-,TRBV4-1,TRBJ1-3,-,TGCGCCAGCAGCCAAGATTGGTTAGGAGCCAGTGGAAACACCATATATTTT,CASSQDWLGASGNTIYF
-,TRBV20-1,TRBJ1-2,many,TGCAGTGCCCTGGCGTACGGCTACACCTTC,CSALAYGYTF
TRBD1,TRBV5-3,TRBJ1-6,-,TGTGCCAGAAGCTTGTTTAGTTACGGGGCGTTTGCGAAGACAGGGGGCGGATCACCCCTCCACTTT,CARSLFSYGAFAKTGGGSPLHF
-,TRBV27,TRBJ2-1,-,TGTGCCAGCAGTTTAAGGCGGCTAGCCTACAATGAGCAGTTCTTC,CASSLRRLAYNEQFF
-,TRBV30,TRBJ2-1,-,TGTGCCTGGAGTCCGGCAGGGAAGCAGTTCTTC,CAWSPAGKQFF
TRBD2,TRBV2,TRBJ2-1,-,TGTGCCAGCAGTTCGACTAGCGGGGCCTCAGTCTTC,CASSSTSGASVF
-,TRBV4-2,TRBJ2-3,few,TGTGCCAGCAGCCAAGACCGGACTGGCTTCACAGATACGCAGTATTTT,CASSQDRTGFTDTQYF
-,TRBV21-1,TRBJ1-6,-,TGTGCCAGCATCAAACAGCTGGGAGAGTTT,CASIKQLGEF
-,TRBV7-9,TRBJ1-4,few,TGTGCCAGCAGCCCGAGTGGGAGGAATGAAAAACTGTTTTTT,CASSPSGRNEKLFF
TRBD1,TRBV4-1,TRBJ1-2,-,TGCGCCAGCAGCCCTGTTGGGACAGCAGCTTTCTATGGCTACACCTTC,CASSPVGTAAFYGYTF
-,TRBV29-1,TRBJ1-2,-,TGCAGCGTCCCCCAGGGAAGTGGTGGCTACACCTTC,CSVPQGSGGYTF
-,TRBV15,TRBJ2-2,-,TGTGCCACCAGCCCCCATAACACCGGGGAGCTGTTTTTT,CATSPHNTGELFF
-,TRBV2,TRBJ1-3,-,TGTGCCAGCAGTGAGGGCAGGCCTATCTCTGGAAACACCATATATTTT,CASSEGRPISGNTIYF
-,TRBV7-9,TRBJ1-1,-,TGTGCCAGCAGCCCAGTCCTGGGCATGAACACTGAAGCTTTCTTT,CASSPVLGMNTEAFF
-,TRBV7-2,TRBJ1-2,-,TGTGCCAGCAGCTTAGATTCTTCGGGAAACTATGGCTACACCTTC,CASSLDSSGNYGYTF
TRBD1,TRBV19,TRBJ2-7,-,TGTGCCAGTAGTGGCCATAGGACAGGGGGCTTCCCGGGGCAGTACTTC,CASSGHRTGGFPGQYF
-,TRBV5-1,TRBJ2-2,-,TGCGCCAGCAGCTACGCCTCAGACACCGGGGAGCTGTTTTTT,CASSYASDTGELFF
TRBD1,TRBV10-3,TRBJ1-2,few,TGTGCCACACTTGACCAGGGGGCGAGCTATGGCTACACCTTC,CATLDQGASYGYTF